This T cell receptor (beta chain) is from a study of technical replicates of blood from a handful of donors. V dropped 0 bases and J dropped 3; count of bases not matched to a gene: 4. CDR1 is SGHRS and CDR2 is YFSETQ in the germline V gene. CDR3 length: 15 residues. TCRdb keeps only in-frame clones here, not all; method: immunoSEQ multiplex PCR. The repertoire holds 55,000 to 80,000 clones, 95% to 98% seen once, with around 0.15% in the top ten. This clonotype originated in a human donor in good health. The sequenced sample was T cells isolated from PBMCs. The chain links TRBV5-1 to TRBJ2-7, with 9 bases lining up with TRBD1. The CDR3 here is CASSLEVTGGYEQYF. CDR3 nucleotide sequence: TGCGCCAGCAGCTTGGAGGTGACAGGGGGCTACGAGCAGTACTTC.